This T cell receptor beta chain derives from a study of human T cells and chemical hapten exposure (dated by TCRdb to 2020 to 2023). About the study as a whole: For sensitization, 2% DPC in acetone was applied to a roughly 2 cm by roughly 2 cm area of upper inner arm skin. Weekly therapeutic DPC doses were additionally applied to the scalp of patients throughout the roughly 25-week study period. Patch testing was performed on the upper back with Finn chambers containing 0.01% DPC, and the patch tests were scored after 6 days according to International Contact Dermatitis Research Group standards. Alopecia areata with under or over 50% scalp involvement, alopecia totalis and alopecia universalis were represented in the patient cohort, which was mostly female. Libraries were combined into a pool for sequencing, and differences in TCR yield between samples came mainly from small differences in library volumes within the pool. This study followed changes in the peripheral blood TCR repertoire in vivo during primary and secondary sensitization of alopecia patients to the hapten diphenylcyclopropenone (DPC). Blood was sampled from patients pre-sensitization (week 0) and at 2, 6 and about 24 weeks after DPC sensitization. For TCR sequencing, blood came from about 28 alopecia patients at anywhere from one to four time points (pre-sensitization, 2, 6 and 24 weeks). Beyond this particular receptor, the publication reports: Compared with pre-sensitization or healthy control sets, expanded TCRs formed significantly more large CDR3 similarity clusters, which is consistent with antigen-driven responses. DPC sensitization did not change the number of TCRs with a frequency above 1 in 1000, and there was no evidence of changes in global repertoire structure. Repeated subsampling changed both the strength of the expansion versus patch-test correlation and the threshold at which the correlation became significant. Patch test score correlated positively with the number of PT1 expanded TCRs, reaching significance at thresholds 8, 16 and 32 but not at 4. Because all patients had alopecia, a presumed autoimmune disease, the immune response of the patients might differ from that of healthy individuals.

At least ten counts were recorded for this clonotype. The antigen it binds to is not known. Per-nucleotide qualities are absent, and no much larger clonotype sits a single base away. Explained via the paper, the time point label denotes: pre-sensitization, week 0. The label giving this sample's treatment or condition can be read as: therapeutic diphenylcyclopropenone sensitization with weekly scalp DPC. At each patch-test visit, blood was drawn before the patch test was applied. Patients were considered eligible if aged 18 to 70, diagnosed with alopecia and deemed suitable for DPC therapy, and patients were excluded if pregnant. Total RNA was extracted from unfractionated whole blood that had been collected in Tempus Blood RNA tubes. The method behind the library was RACE. Sequenced using a NextSeq 500. Library preparation attached unique molecular identifiers to individual cDNA molecules for quantitative, reproducible TCR counting. Both TCR alpha and TCR beta chains were sequenced from each blood RNA sample. Per the authors' processing: The median number of TCRs per sample was over 85,000, ranging from about 20,000 to 750,000. The Decombinator software suite was used to annotate the V, J and CDR3 of the TCR reads. For PS versus PT1 abundance plots, all samples were subsampled to the same number of TCRs (28,000). TCRs were defined as expanded if absent before sensitization and observed at least eight times at the 2-week time point. TCRdb took the public reads, trimmed them with fastp at Q25, ran MiXCR for clone calling and kept in-frame beta chains. Identical CDR3 protein sequences are pooled into one entry, listed with their most common genes and DNA. TCRdb's processing, not the authors' own work, is the source of the V and J calls. For this sample the table gives a few hundred thousand distinct CDR3 sequences, of which roughly 7.7% were detected only once. The ten top clones hold 1.2% of the sample.

Deletion took 3 bases off V and 0 bases off J, with a span of 9 bases between the germline ends. Taken from cysteine to phenylalanine, the CDR3 has 15 residues. The kept DNA is CDR3 alone, 45 bases in frame from the first base. The germline V gene supplies CDR1 KGHSH and CDR2 LQKENI. The source of this sequence is a man aged 18 to 35 with alopecia areata. Some clones in this sample may be carry-over from other donors' samples. This sequence uses TRBV18 and TRBJ2-1, and TRBD2 may be the D gene, going by 6 matching bases. The material was whole blood, obtained in connection with sensitization to the hapten diphenylcyclopropenone (DPC). The CDR3 amino acid sequence is: CASSPGRDSYNEQFF. The base sequence is TGTGCCAGCTCACCGGGGCGGGACTCCTACAATGAGCAGTTCTTC.